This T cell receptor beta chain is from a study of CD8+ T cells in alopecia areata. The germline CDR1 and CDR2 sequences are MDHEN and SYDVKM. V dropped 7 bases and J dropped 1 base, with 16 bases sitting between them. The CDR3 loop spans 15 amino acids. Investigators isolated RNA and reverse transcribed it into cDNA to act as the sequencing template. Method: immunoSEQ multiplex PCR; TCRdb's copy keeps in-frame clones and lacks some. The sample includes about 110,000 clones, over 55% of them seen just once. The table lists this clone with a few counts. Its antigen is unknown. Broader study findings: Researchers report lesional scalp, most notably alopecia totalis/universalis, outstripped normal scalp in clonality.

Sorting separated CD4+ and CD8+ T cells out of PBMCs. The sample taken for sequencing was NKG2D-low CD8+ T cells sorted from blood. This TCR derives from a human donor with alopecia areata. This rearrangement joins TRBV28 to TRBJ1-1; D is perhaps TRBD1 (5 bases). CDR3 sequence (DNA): TGTGCCAGCACCTACTCAGGGACCCAGAACACTGAAGCTTTCTTT. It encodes CASTYSGTQNTEAFF.